The present entry profiles one T cell receptor (beta chain) with its context. Its antigen is unknown. Preparing the TCRbeta library involved the use of unique molecular identifiers. TCRdb processed the PCR reads anew with MiXCR; each CDR3 protein has one entry. The sample lists approximately 1,000,000 distinct CDR3 sequences, around 30% seen once, with 28% in the top ten. This entry belongs to a study of T-cell reconstitution after alpha-beta-depleted transplantation in children. The CDR3 has 15 amino acids. Germline CDR1 is MNHEY and CDR2 is SVGEGT. Trimming removed 6 bases from V and 6 bases from J; junction bases left unmatched: 9. Study results and caveats: Where alpha-beta T cells came from about two months after transplant was reportedly several hundred expanded graft clones. One year post-transplant, T-cell counts and diversity were largely derived from T cells produced anew.

This clonotype was sampled from a boy less than two years old who had a stem cell transplant for SCID, so the T cells may come from the graft donor. The material was PBMCs, mostly from graft donor cells, obtained 360 days after TCRalphabeta/CD19-depleted stem cell transplant. The chain recombines TRBV6-2 or TRBV6-3 with TRBJ2-7; 12 positions agree with TRBD1. CDR3 amino acids: CASSKPGTGGSEQYF. The CDR3 nucleotides read TGTGCCAGCAGCAAGCCCGGGACAGGGGGCTCCGAGCAGTACTTC.